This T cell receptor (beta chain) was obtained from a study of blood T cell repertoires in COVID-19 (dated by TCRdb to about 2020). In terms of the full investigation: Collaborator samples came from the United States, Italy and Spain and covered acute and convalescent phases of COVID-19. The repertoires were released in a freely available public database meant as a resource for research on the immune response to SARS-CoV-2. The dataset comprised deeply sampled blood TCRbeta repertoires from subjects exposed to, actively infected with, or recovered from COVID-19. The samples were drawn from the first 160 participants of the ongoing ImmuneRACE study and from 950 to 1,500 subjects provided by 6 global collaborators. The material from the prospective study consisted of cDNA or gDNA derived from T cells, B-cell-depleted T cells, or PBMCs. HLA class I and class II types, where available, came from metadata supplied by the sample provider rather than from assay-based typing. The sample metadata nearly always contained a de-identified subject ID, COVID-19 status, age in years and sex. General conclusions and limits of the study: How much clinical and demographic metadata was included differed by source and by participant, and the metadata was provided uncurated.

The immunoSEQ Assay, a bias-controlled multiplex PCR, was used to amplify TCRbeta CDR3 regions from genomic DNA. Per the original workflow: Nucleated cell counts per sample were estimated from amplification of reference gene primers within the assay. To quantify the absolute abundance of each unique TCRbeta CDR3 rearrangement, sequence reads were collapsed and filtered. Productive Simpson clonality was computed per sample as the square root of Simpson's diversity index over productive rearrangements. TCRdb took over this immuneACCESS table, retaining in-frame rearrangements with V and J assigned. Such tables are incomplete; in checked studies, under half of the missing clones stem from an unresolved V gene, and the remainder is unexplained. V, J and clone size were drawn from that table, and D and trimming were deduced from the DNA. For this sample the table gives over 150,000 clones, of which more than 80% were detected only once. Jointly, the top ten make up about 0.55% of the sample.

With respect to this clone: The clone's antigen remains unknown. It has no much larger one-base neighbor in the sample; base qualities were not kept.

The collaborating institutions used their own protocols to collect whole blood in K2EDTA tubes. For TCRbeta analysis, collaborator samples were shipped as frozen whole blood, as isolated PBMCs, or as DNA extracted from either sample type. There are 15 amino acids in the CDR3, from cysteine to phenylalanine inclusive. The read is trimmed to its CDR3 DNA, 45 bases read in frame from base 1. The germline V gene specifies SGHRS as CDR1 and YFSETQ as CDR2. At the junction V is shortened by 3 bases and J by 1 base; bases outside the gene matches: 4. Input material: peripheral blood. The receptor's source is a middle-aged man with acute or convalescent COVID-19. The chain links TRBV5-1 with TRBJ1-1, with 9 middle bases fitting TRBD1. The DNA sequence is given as TGCGCCAGCAGCTCTCGGGGACAGGGGAACACTGAAGCTTTCTTT. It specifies CASSSRGQGNTEAFF.